This T cell receptor (beta chain) was found in a study of tumor and adjacent non-tumor tissue in lung cancer. CDR3 length equals 14 residues. With 5 bases clipped from V and 6 bases from J, the junction kept 7 bases outside the gene matches. The germline V gene encodes CDR1 MDHEN and CDR2 SYDVKM. The template was RNA from unsorted bulk tissue. A modified ARM-PCR protocol with three rounds of nested PCR amplified TCRbeta. TCRdb analysed the multiplex PCR reads with MiXCR anew, one entry per CDR3 protein. Found here are 90,000 to 110,000 distinct CDR3 sequences, more than 70% of them singletons; the top ten hold about 40%.

The chain joins TRBV28 to TRBJ1-5, with 7 positions matching TRBD1. This receptor was identified in a woman aged 60-75 years with non-small cell lung cancer. The sample comprised lung tumor tissue. DNA for the CDR3: TGTGCCAGCAGTATCAGGGGGTCTTTTCAGCCCCAGCATTTT. This gives the protein CASSIRGSFQPQHF.